A selection of T cell receptor beta chains follows, all from one sample in a study of T cells expressing NK-cell markers. TCRdb reprocessed the 5' RACE reads and keeps a single row for each CDR3 protein, giving no DNA. The sample includes about 430,000 distinct CDR3 sequences. Sequenced sample: blood T cells: a sorted CD56 or NKG2C T cell subset, CD4+ or CD8+ T cells, or bulk PBMC T cells (not recorded which). These receptor sequences come from a woman in her forties or fifties in good health. The CDR3 runs from the conserved cysteine through the conserved F or W.

j_call,v_call,cdr3_aa
TRBJ2-1,TRBV4-2,CASSRTWETHNEQFF
TRBJ1-4,TRBV10-3,CAISESKARGEKLFF
TRBJ2-2,TRBV6-6,CASTGNTGELFF
TRBJ2-7,TRBV7-9,CASSLGTGSNEQYF
TRBJ2-1,TRBV7-2,CASSLNAGASVNEQFF
TRBJ2-7,TRBV30,CAWKRGYEQYF
TRBJ1-1,TRBV30,CAWVWNTEAFF
TRBJ2-1,TRBV28,CASSLRQSYNEQFF
TRBJ2-3,TRBV12-3/TRBV12-4,CASSSIAGGDVTDTQYF
TRBJ2-1,TRBV4-1,CASSLGLAGGDKAGSYNEQFF
TRBJ1-1,TRBV4-2,CASSQDSGTTEAFF
TRBJ2-7,TRBV5-1,CASSLYRGRIDEQYF
TRBJ1-1,TRBV6-5,CASRGNRDKNTEAFF
TRBJ2-3,TRBV7-2,CASSLLGPGTDTQYF
TRBJ2-2,TRBV12-3/TRBV12-4,CASSPSGPDTGELFF
TRBJ2-5,TRBV7-9,CASSLSVGLKETQYF
TRBJ2-1,TRBV14,CASSPGGGFYNEQFF
TRBJ1-2,TRBV11-2,CASSLPGPPSGYTF
TRBJ1-3,TRBV5-1,CASEEKQGVVNTIYF
TRBJ1-1,TRBV5-1,CASSQEAADTEAFF
TRBJ2-1,TRBV24-1,CATSDGTSSEQFF
TRBJ2-3,TRBV5-1,CASSLGEEGTQYF
TRBJ1-1,TRBV15,CATSRPQGAAFF
TRBJ1-6,TRBV12-3/TRBV12-4,CASTPTGGLGSPLHF
TRBJ2-3,TRBV20-1,CSARGSGGTDTQYF
TRBJ1-6,TRBV9,CASSVEAANSPLHF
TRBJ1-1,TRBV6-2/TRBV6-3,CASSYSLGGAGTEAFF
TRBJ2-1,TRBV12-3/TRBV12-4,CASSPRTITSHNEQFF
TRBJ2-1,TRBV10-1,CASSGPTPYNEQFF
TRBJ2-1,TRBV7-6,CASSLTLPTSAAYNEQFF
TRBJ2-3,TRBV6-5,CASRTDPTDTQYF